The rows below give T cell receptor beta chains drawn from one sample of a study of cytomegalovirus exposure and HLA in healthy donors. The method was immunoSEQ multiplex PCR; TCRdb's version includes in-frame clones alone and lacks a portion of them. The data hold hundreds of thousands of clones, with around 73% observed a single time. The sequenced sample consisted of PBMCs. The receptors were gathered from a male donor in good health and CMV-seronegative. Each CDR3 is given with its conserved first and last residue. The order of the fields is clone size, D gene, J gene, V gene, CDR3 length, CDR3 protein, CDR3 DNA. D genes are given only for firm matches. Expanded clones are given a class, and other clones once, few, many or no size at all.

>-|-|TRBJ2-2|TRBV11-3|14
CASSSRSDSGELFF
TGTGCCAGCAGCTCCCGGTCGGACTCCGGGGAGCTGTTTTTT
>-|-|TRBJ1-2|TRBV5-1|13
CASRTDKNYGYTF
TGCGCCAGCAGAACCGACAAGAACTATGGCTACACCTTC
>-|-|TRBJ2-7|TRBV6-1|13
CASSEGLDYEQYF
TGTGCCAGCAGTGAAGGACTAGACTACGAGCAGTACTTC
>-|TRBD2|TRBJ2-7|TRBV10-1|14
CASSSGFSSYEQYF
TGCGCCAGTTCTAGCGGGTTCAGCTCCTACGAGCAGTACTTC
>once|TRBD1|TRBJ2-3|TRBV27|15
CASSLQGLKTDTQYF
TGTGCCAGCAGCCTACAGGGGTTGAAGACAGATACGCAGTATTTT
>-|TRBD2|TRBJ2-7|TRBV5-1|14
CASSLAGGVYEQYF
TGCGCCAGCAGCTTGGCCGGGGGGGTCTACGAGCAGTACTTC
>-|TRBD1|TRBJ2-3|TRBV10-3|14
CAISGQGSTDTQYF
TGTGCCATCAGTGGACAGGGAAGCACAGATACGCAGTATTTT
>-|TRBD2|TRBJ2-7|TRBV18|15
CASSPAGAGSYEQYF
TGTGCCAGCTCACCAGCGGGAGCGGGAAGTTACGAGCAGTACTTC
>-|TRBD2|TRBJ2-3|TRBV6-4|16
CASSDSRPGRVDTQYF
TGTGCCAGCAGTGACTCGAGACCCGGGAGGGTGGATACGCAGTATTTT
>-|TRBD2|TRBJ2-1|TRBV7-8|15
CATYTGTRGAGEQFF
TGTGCCACCTACACGGGGACTAGGGGGGCTGGTGAGCAGTTCTTC
>few|-|TRBJ1-6|TRBV5-5|14
CASSLGDLNSPLHF
TGTGCCAGCAGCTTGGGGGACTTGAATTCACCCCTCCACTTT
>-|TRBD1|TRBJ1-5|TRBV5-1|15
CASSTGTGGNQPQHF
TGCGCCAGCAGTACCGGGACAGGGGGCAATCAGCCCCAGCATTTT
>-|-|TRBJ1-3|TRBV6-1|13
CASETGTGNTIYF
TGTGCCAGCGAAACAGGGACTGGAAACACCATATATTTT
>-|-|TRBJ2-5|TRBV6-6|13
CASTKGTRETQYF
TGTGCCAGCACCAAAGGGACAAGGGAGACCCAGTACTTC
>-|TRBD1|TRBJ2-1|TRBV7-8|16
CASSLVGQGVVDEQFF
TGTGCCAGCAGCTTAGTGGGACAGGGGGTAGTGGATGAGCAGTTCTTC
>-|-|TRBJ1-3|TRBV5-6|15
CASSLVGGSGNTIYF
TGTGCCAGCAGCTTGGTCGGTGGCTCTGGAAACACCATATATTTT
>-|TRBD1|TRBJ2-7|TRBV29-1|16
CSVGPAGGTGSYEQYF
TGCAGCGTTGGGCCCGCGGGCGGGACAGGGTCCTACGAGCAGTACTTC
>-|-|TRBJ2-3|TRBV5-1|13
CASSFAETDTQYF
TGCGCCAGCAGCTTTGCAGAAACAGATACGCAGTATTTT
>-|-|TRBJ2-7|TRBV4-1|14
CASSQGLGQYEQYF
TGCGCCAGCAGCCAAGGGTTAGGACAGTACGAGCAGTACTTC
>-|-|TRBJ2-3|TRBV7-3|13
CASSSDSRDTQYF
TGTGCCAGCAGCTCTGACTCGAGAGATACGCAGTATTTT
>-|-|TRBJ2-3|TRBV4-2|15
CASSLNSLSTDTQYF
TGTGCCAGCAGCCTAAACTCCCTATCCACAGATACGCAGTATTTT
>once|TRBD1|TRBJ2-5|TRBV2|14
CASSRDRGRETQYF
TGTGCCAGCAGTAGGGACAGGGGAAGAGAGACCCAGTACTTC
>-|TRBD2|TRBJ2-1|TRBV7-3|15
CASSLTAGGYNEQFF
TGTGCCAGCAGCTTAACAGCGGGAGGGTACAATGAGCAGTTCTTC
>-|-|TRBJ2-3|TRBV28|13
CASRAGLADTQYF
TGTGCCAGCAGAGCCGGACTTGCAGATACGCAGTATTTT